This TCR beta chain came from a study of shared clonotypes between healthy human individuals. Study-level points and caveats: Only blood underwent sampling, and tissue repertoires likely differ.

Authors' methods: Filtering of immunoSEQ junctional sequences could not match full-length read filtering. The protocol was immunoSEQ multiplex PCR, while the TCRdb copy is restricted to in-frame clones and leaves out a portion. V, J and clone size are taken as reported in that table, and D and trimming were inferred from the DNA itself. The sample includes some 660,000 clones, more than 70% of them seen just once. Germline V gene lookup returns CDR1 SGDLS and CDR2 YYNGEE. V lost 4 bases, J lost 7 bases, and 18 bases lay in between. This CDR3 has 15 amino acids. To note about this clone: Antigen: not known.

From CD4+ cells came CD45RA+ naive and CD45RA-negative memory subsets. This TCR was recovered from a woman in her twenties or thirties in good health. Sequencing input: memory CD4+ T cells sorted from blood. Subset noted: CD45RA-negative fraction. The chain links TRBV9 to TRBJ2-1; D gene ambiguous. CDR3 nucleotides: TGTGCCAGCAGCCCTTCCAATACAGTAGCTAATGAGCAGTTCTTC. This codes for CASSPSNTVANEQFF. The variable domain in full, with the rest retrieved from reference TRBV9 and TRBJ2-1, is DSGVTQTPKHLITATGQRVTLRCSPRSGDLSVYWYQQSLDQGLQFLIQYYNGEERAKGNILERFSAQQFPDLHSELNLSSLELGDSALYFCASSPSNTVANEQFFGPGTRLTVL.